What follows is one TCR beta chain and its context. This sample is drawn from a study of control samples from healthy donors and cancer patients. Germline V gene data show CDR1 as SGHTA and CDR2 as FQGNSA. The CDR3 has 15 amino acids. With 5 bases removed from V and 0 bases from J, the gap between germline ends came to 11 bases. Profiling relied on immunoSEQ multiplex PCR, and the TCRdb table lists in-frame clones only, not all of them. The sample carries hundreds of thousands of clones, approximately 90% recorded once. The sample comprised PBMCs. V gene TRBV7-2 combines with J gene TRBJ1-5; the D is unclear. The sequence was obtained from a man in his forties or fifties with head and neck cancer. The CDR3 coding sequence is TGTGCCAGCAGCCCAATGGCGTTTAGCAATCAGCCCCAGCATTTT. This codes for CASSPMAFSNQPQHF.